The source of this T cell receptor (delta chain) is a study of gamma-delta T cells after stem cell transplantation. As regards this clone: A much larger clone sits a single nucleotide away, making a read error possible.

Trimming removed 0 bases from V and 0 bases from J, with 16 bases in between. Germline-derived CDR1 and CDR2 are GEAIGNYY and EKD. This CDR3 region has 17 residues. TCRdb re-processed the RT-PCR reads via CATT. This table has a few thousand delta-chain clones, 7.6% appearing once. The chain has TRDV2 and TRDJ1, with D possibly TRDD3 on 6 matching bases. The sequencing sample was made of gamma-delta T cells. This clonotype was sampled from a human donor. It is not recorded whose cells these are; they may come from a transplant donor. CDR3 region: CACDTMGAPLYTDKLIF. The CDR3 DNA follows: TGTGCCTGTGACACCATGGGGGCTCCCTTGTACACCGATAAACTCATCTTT.